These 13 T cell receptor beta chains were all obtained from the same sample, sequenced in a study of blood T cells in healthy people across ages. A sample-barcoded 5' primer and a J-beta primer mix were used in a second PCR of roughly 6 to 12 cycles. Using its own MiXCR run on the 5' RACE reads, TCRdb lists one record per CDR3 protein. The sample contains about 760,000 distinct CDR3 sequences, 25% of which appear only once. The same sample was also studied in work on T cells of mothers and their children.

The sample was blood. The receptors were sampled from a boy younger than 18 in good health.

The sample holds a few counts of this clonotype. The chain recombines TRBV5-1 with TRBJ2-4; 8 bases match TRBD1. Germline CDR1 reads SGHRS; CDR2 reads YFSETQ. Losses at the gene ends were 4 bases for V and 5 bases for J; bases not matched to a gene: 2. The CDR3 loop spans 13 amino acids. CDR3 sequence: CASSTDRENIQYF. CDR3 DNA: TGCGCCAGCAGCACGGACAGGGAAAACATTCAGTACTTC. The entire variable domain, with the rest obtained from reference TRBV5-1 and TRBJ2-4, is as follows: KAGVTQTPRYLIKTRGQQVTLSCSPISGHRSVSWYQQTPGQGLQFLFEYFSETQRNKGNFPGRFSGRQFSNSRSEMNVSTLELGDSALYLCASSTDRENIQYFGAGTRLSVL.

V usage is TRBV2 and J usage is TRBJ2-7; D gene ambiguous. The germline V and J ends were trimmed by 4 bases and 6 bases, with 7 bases remaining between them. CDR1 SNHLY and CDR2 FYNNEI come from the germline V gene. This CDR3 contains 11 residues. CDR3 sequence reads: CASSAGFEQYF. CDR3 DNA sequence: TGTGCCAGCAGTGCCGGGTTCGAGCAGTACTTC.

A few counts support this clonotype. The rearrangement uses TRBV4-2 and TRBJ2-5; 10 positions match TRBD2. The CDR3 extends over 16 amino acids. V dropped 3 bases and J dropped 1; count of bases not matched to a gene: 5. Germline assignment: CDR1 LGHNA and CDR2 YNFKEQ. The CDR3 protein is CASSQALAGPQETQYF. The CDR3, as DNA: TGTGCCAGCAGCCAGGCACTAGCGGGGCCCCAAGAGACCCAGTACTTC.

This clonotype was counted a few times. The rearrangement links TRBV20-1 to TRBJ2-3; possible D gene TRBD2, 5 bases. Germline V lookup: CDR1 DFQATT, CDR2 SNEGSKA (reference sequence). The CDR3 spans 16 residues. The V end lost 0 bases, the J end lost 1 base, and 14 bases lay between the germline ends. CDR3 protein: CSARDPGDGGTDTQYF. CDR3 DNA sequence: TGCAGTGCTAGAGACCCCGGGGATGGAGGCACAGATACGCAGTATTTT.

This clonotype was observed a handful of times. This sequence joins TRBV14 and TRBJ1-4; no clear D gene. The germline V gene encodes CDR1 SGHDN and CDR2 FVKESK. The V end lost 0 bases, the J end lost 3 bases, and 8 bases lay between the germline ends. CDR3 length equals 15 residues. In DNA form, the CDR3 reads TGTGCCAGCAGCCAAGATGGGCAGCCTAATGAAAAACTGTTTTTT. It translates to CASSQDGQPNEKLFF.

The chain recombines TRBV6-2 or TRBV6-3 with TRBJ1-5; D gene ambiguous. Trimming took off 2 bases at V and 5 bases at J, with 7 bases between the two ends. This CDR3 comprises 13 residues. Germline CDR1 MNHEY, CDR2 SVGEGT. CDR3 nucleotide sequence: TGTGCCAGCAGTTACGAACAGCATCAGCCCCAGCATTTT. This gives the protein CASSYEQHQPQHF.

The chain has TRBV19 and TRBJ2-5; possibly TRBD2 for D (6 bases). The DNA end is a closer match to TRBJ2-1, so the J assignment may be wrong. The germline gives CDR1 LNHDA, CDR2 SQIVND (reference sequence). CDR3 length: 15 amino acids. The DNA for the CDR3 is TGTGCCAGTAGTATAGCGGGAGCCCCTTACAATGAGCAGTTCTTC. It specifies CASSIAGAPYNEQFF.

This clonotype was detected only a few times. The V and J genes are TRBV20-1 and TRBJ2-5; 14 bases map to TRBD2. The DNA end favors TRBJ2-1, so the J call may be wrong. Germline lookup yields CDR1 DFQATT and CDR2 SNEGSKA (reference sequence). The CDR3 runs 15 residues. This CDR3 is CSARGLAGAGDEQFF. Here the CDR3 DNA reads TGCAGTGCTAGGGGACTAGCGGGAGCCGGGGATGAGCAGTTCTTC.

The chain employs TRBV7-2 and TRBJ2-7, with D tentatively TRBD2 (6 bases). Germline CDR1 SGHTA, CDR2 FQGNSA. The V end lost 2 bases, the J end lost 4 bases, and 9 bases lay between the germline ends. The CDR3 has 13 amino acids. DNA of the CDR3: TGTGCCAGCAGCTTATTTCGGGGGTACGAGCAGTACTTC. It is translated as CASSLFRGYEQYF.

This clonotype was found a few times. The chain joins TRBV29-1 to TRBJ2-2; perhaps TRBD1 as D (5 bases). Per germline, CDR1 SQVTM and CDR2 ANQGSEA. The ends were cut back, 8 bases at V and 7 bases at J, with 17 bases in the middle. CDR3 size: 13 residues. The CDR3 DNA is TGCAGCCTAAGGGCAGGGATGGACGGGGAGCTGTTTTTT. Protein sequence: CSLRAGMDGELFF.

The rearrangement uses TRBV28 and TRBJ2-7; 11 bases match TRBD2. J was trimmed by 5 bases and V by 6 bases; bases with no gene match: 9. The CDR3 is 15 amino acids. Germline CDR1 and CDR2: MDHEN and SYDVKM. The CDR3 is CASRLLAGVSDEQYF. The CDR3 bases are TGTGCCAGCAGACTACTAGCGGGAGTTAGTGACGAGCAGTACTTC. The whole variable domain, filled in from reference TRBV28 and TRBJ2-7, reads DVKVTQSSRYLVKRTGEKVFLECVQDMDHENMFWYRQDPGLGLRLIYFSYDVKMKEKGDIPEGYSVSREKKERFSLILESASTNQTSMYLCASRLLAGVSDEQYFGPGTRLTVT.

CDR3 sequence: CASSLTTSANYEQYF. DNA for the CDR3: TGTGCCAGCAGCCTTACGACTAGCGCGAACTACGAGCAGTACTTC. The chain links TRBV14 to TRBJ2-7, with TRBD2 identical over 8 bases. This CDR3 region has 15 residues. Germline V gene sequence: CDR1 SGHDN, CDR2 FVKESK. V trimming: 4 bases; J trimming: 3 bases; junction bases outside the gene matches: 8.

In this sample, this clonotype turned up a few times. The rearrangement links TRBV7-2 to TRBJ2-1, with D hard to call. Germline V gene lookup returns CDR1 SGHTA and CDR2 FQGNSA. V was cut by 4 bases and J by 5 bases, with 6 bases left in between. This CDR3 has 12 amino acids. The CDR3 loop reads CASSSAHNEQFF. The CDR3 DNA reads as TGTGCCAGCAGCTCTGCGCACAATGAGCAGTTCTTC.